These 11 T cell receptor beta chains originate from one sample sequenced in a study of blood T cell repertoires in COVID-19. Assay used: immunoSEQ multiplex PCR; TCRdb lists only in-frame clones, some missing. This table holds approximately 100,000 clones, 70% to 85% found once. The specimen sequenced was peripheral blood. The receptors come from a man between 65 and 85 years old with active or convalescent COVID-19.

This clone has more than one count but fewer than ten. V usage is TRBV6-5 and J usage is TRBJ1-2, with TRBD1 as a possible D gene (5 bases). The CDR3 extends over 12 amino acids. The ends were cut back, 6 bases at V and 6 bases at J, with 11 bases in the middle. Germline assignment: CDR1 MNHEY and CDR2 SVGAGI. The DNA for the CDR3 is TGTGCCAGCAGCCTCGGGGGTAATGGCTACACCTTC. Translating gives CASSLGGNGYTF.

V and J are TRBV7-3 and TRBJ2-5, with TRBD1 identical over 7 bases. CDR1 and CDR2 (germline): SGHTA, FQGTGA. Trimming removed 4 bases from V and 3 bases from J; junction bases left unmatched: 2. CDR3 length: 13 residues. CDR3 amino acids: CASSSGQKETQYF. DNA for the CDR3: TGTGCCAGCAGCTCGGGACAGAAAGAGACCCAGTACTTC.

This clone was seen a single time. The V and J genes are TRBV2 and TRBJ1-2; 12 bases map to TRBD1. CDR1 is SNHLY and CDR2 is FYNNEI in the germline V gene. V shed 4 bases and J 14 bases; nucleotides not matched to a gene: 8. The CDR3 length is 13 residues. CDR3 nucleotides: TGTGCCAGCAGTGGGGACAGGGGGCTTACTGATACCTTC. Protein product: CASSGDRGLTDTF.

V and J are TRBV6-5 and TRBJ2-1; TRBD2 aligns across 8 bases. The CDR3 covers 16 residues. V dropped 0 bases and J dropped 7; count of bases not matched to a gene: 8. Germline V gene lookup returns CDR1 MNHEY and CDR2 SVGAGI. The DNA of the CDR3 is TGTGCCAGCAGTTACTCGACCGGGAGGGCCCGGAATGAGCAGTTCTTC. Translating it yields CASSYSTGRARNEQFF.

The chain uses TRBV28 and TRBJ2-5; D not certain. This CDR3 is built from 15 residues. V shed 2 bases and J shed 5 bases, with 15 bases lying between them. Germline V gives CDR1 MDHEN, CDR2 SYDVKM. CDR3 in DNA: TGTGCCAGCAGTTTAACCCTTGGAAAGGAGGAGACCCAGTACTTC. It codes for CASSLTLGKEETQYF.

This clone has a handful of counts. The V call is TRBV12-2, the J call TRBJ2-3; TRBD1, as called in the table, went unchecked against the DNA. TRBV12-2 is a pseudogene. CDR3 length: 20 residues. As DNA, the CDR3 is TGTGCAAGTCGCTCCGCTCGGAGTTACAGGGGGCGTCCTAGCACAGATACGCAGTATTTT. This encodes CASRSARSYRGRPSTDTQYF.

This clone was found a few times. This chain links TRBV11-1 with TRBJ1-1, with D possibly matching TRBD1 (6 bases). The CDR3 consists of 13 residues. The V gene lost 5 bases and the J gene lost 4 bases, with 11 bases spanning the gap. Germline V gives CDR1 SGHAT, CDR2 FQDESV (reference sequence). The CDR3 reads CASSPQTGTEAFF. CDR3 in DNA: TGTGCCAGCAGCCCCCAGACAGGCACTGAAGCTTTCTTT.

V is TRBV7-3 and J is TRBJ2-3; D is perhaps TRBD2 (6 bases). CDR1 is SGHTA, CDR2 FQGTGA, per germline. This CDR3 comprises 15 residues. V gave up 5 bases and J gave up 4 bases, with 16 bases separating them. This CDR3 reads CASSRTGEIADTQYF. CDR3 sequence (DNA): TGTGCCAGCAGCCGGACGGGGGAGATTGCAGATACGCAGTATTTT.

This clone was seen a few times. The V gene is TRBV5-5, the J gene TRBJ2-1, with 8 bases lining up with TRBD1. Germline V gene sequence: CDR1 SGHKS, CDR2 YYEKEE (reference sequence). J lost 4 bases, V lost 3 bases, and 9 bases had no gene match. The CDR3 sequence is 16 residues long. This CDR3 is CASSSRTGTGYNEQFF. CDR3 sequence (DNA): TGTGCCAGCAGCTCGCGGACAGGGACTGGATACAATGAGCAGTTCTTC.

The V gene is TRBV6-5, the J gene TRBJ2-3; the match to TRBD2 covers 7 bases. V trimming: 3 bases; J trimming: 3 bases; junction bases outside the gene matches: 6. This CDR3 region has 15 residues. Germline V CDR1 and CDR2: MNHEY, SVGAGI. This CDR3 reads CASSYTGGLTDTQYF. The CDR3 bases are TGTGCCAGCAGTTATACGGGAGGACTAACAGATACGCAGTATTTT.

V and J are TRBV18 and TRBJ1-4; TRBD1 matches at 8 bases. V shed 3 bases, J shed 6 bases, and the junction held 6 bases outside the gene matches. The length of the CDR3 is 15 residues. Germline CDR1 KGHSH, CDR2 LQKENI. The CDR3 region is CASSPEQGADEKLFF. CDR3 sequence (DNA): TGTGCCAGCTCACCTGAGCAGGGGGCGGATGAAAAACTGTTTTTT.